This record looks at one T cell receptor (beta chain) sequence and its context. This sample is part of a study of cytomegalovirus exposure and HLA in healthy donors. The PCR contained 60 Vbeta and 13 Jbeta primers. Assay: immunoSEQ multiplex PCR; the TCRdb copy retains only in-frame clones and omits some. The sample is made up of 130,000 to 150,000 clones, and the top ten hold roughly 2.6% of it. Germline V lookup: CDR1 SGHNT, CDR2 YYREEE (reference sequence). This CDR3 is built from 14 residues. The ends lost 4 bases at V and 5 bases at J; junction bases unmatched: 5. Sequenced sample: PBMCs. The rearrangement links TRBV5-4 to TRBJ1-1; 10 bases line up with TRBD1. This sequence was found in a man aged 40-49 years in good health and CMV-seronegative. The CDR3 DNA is TGTGCCAGCAGCACTGGACAGGGGGTGACTGAAGCTTTCTTT. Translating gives CASSTGQGVTEAFF.